This T cell receptor (beta chain) was recorded in a study of blood T cell repertoires in COVID-19 (dated by TCRdb to about 2020). Broadly, across the study: Samples covering the acute and convalescent phases of COVID-19 were provided by collaborators in the United States, Italy and Spain. Sample metadata almost always included a de-identified subject ID, COVID-19 status, age in years and sex. The material from the prospective study consisted of cDNA or gDNA derived from T cells, B-cell-depleted T cells, or PBMCs. Subjects who had been exposed to COVID-19, were actively infected with it, or had recovered from it provided the deeply sampled blood TCRbeta repertoires that made up the dataset. The repertoires were released in a freely available public database intended as a resource for research on the immune response to SARS-CoV-2. Where HLA class I and class II types were available, the types were taken from metadata supplied by the sample provider, not from assay-based typing. The samples were drawn from the first 160 participants of the ongoing ImmuneRACE study and from 1,254 subjects provided by 6 global collaborators. Study-level results and caveats: Clinical and demographic metadata were provided uncurated, with the amount varying by source and participant.

In the prospective study, participants were about 18 to 89 years old, resided in about two dozen geographic areas of the United States, and were enrolled through a virtual design. In the prospective study, cohorts were assigned on the basis of participant-reported clinical history obtained from a screening survey and a study questionnaire. Each participant in the prospective study had whole blood, serum and a nasopharyngeal or oropharyngeal swab collected by mobile phlebotomists. Over an approximately 2-month period, participants in the prospective study had the option of providing additional blood draws and questionnaires. Before DNA extraction, prospective study blood samples were shipped either frozen or at room temperature. From the germline V gene, CDR1 is KGHDR and CDR2 is SFDVKD. Germline trimming amounts to 7 bases on V and 5 bases on J, with 0 as the count of junction bases outside the gene matches. Counted from cysteine to phenylalanine, this CDR3 has 14 amino acids. This entry keeps only the CDR3 DNA: 42 bases, framed from base 1.

As regards this clone: Its target antigen remains unknown. The sample holds no much larger clone one base away, and base qualities are not on file.

TCRbeta CDR3 regions were amplified from genomic DNA using the immunoSEQ Assay, a bias-controlled multiplex PCR. As for how the authors treated the data: Within the assay, amplification of reference gene primers was used to estimate how many nucleated cells each sample contained. To quantify the absolute abundance of each unique TCRbeta CDR3 rearrangement, sequence reads were collapsed and filtered. For each sample, productive Simpson clonality was calculated as the square root of Simpson's diversity index across productive rearrangements. TCRdb re-hosts the immuneACCESS table, in-frame sequences only. Its copies lack some clones; in the studies checked, an unresolved V gene accounts for under half of them, and the cause for the rest is not known. For V, J and clone size, that table is used; D and trimming come from the DNA. This sample lists almost 400,000 clones; roughly 90% were detected once. The biggest ten clones account for roughly 0.97% of the sample.

This sequence originates from a woman in her 30s with acute COVID-19. Recombination joined TRBV24-1 with TRBJ2-1, with 14 central nucleotides matching TRBD2. Sequencing was performed on PBMCs or T cells enriched from blood (not recorded which). The CDR3 corresponds to CATRGLAGDNEQFF. Here is the DNA: TGTGCCACCAGGGGACTAGCGGGAGACAATGAGCAGTTCTTC.